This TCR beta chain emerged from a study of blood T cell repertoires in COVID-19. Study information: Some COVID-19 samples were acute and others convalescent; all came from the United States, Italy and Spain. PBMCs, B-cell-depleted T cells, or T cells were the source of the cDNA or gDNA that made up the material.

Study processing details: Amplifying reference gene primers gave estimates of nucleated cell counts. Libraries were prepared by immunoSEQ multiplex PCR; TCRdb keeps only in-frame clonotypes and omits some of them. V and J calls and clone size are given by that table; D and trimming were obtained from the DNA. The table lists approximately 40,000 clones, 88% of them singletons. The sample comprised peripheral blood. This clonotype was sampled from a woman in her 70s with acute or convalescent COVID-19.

CDR3 sequence (DNA): TGTGCCAGCAGCTTAAGGGGCCGGGTTAATTCACCCCTCCACTTT. The encoded protein is CASSLRGRVNSPLHF. J is TRBJ1-6 and V is TRBV5-6; possibly TRBD1 for D (5 bases). Germline V gene sequence: CDR1 SGHDT, CDR2 YYEEEE. The CDR3 is 15 residues long. The V end was cut by 2 bases, the J end by 6 bases, with 12 bases between.